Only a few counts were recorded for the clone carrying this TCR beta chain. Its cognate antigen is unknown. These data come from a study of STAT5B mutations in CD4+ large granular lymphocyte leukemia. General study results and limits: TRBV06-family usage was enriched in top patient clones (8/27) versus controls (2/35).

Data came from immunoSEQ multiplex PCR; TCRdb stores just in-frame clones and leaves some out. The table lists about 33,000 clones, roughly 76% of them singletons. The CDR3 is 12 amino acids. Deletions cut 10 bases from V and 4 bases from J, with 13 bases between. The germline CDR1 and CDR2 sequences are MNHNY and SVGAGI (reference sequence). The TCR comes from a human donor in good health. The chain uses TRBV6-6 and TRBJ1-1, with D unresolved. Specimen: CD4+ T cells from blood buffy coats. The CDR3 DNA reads TGTGCCACCAATCCGGGAGGCACTGAAGCTTTCTTT. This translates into CATNPGGTEAFF.